Listed below are T cell receptor beta chains from one sample, sequenced in a study of T cell repertoires in aging, cancer and after chemotherapy. TCRdb reprocessed the multiplex PCR reads via MiXCR and lists one record per CDR3 protein. This table holds roughly 10,000 distinct CDR3 sequences, less than 30% found once. The material sequenced was blood. The receptors were sampled from a human donor in good health. Each CDR3 is given with its conserved first and last residue. Each record gives: CDR3 protein, CDR3 DNA, J gene, clone size, D gene, V gene. D genes are given only for firm matches. Some rows have no size entry. The others give once, few or many, or a class for an expanded clone.

cdr3_aa: CASSFGLLNTEAFF
cdr3_nt: TGTGCCAGCAGTTTCGGACTCTTGAACACTGAAGCTTTCTTT
j_call: TRBJ1-1
clone_size: few
d_call: NA
v_call: TRBV27

cdr3_aa: CASSRDSPNTGELFF
cdr3_nt: TGTGCCAGCAGTAGAGACTCGCCGAACACCGGGGAGCTGTTTTTT
j_call: TRBJ2-2
clone_size: few
d_call: NA
v_call: TRBV12-3/TRBV12-4

cdr3_aa: CATSRVRGGGGTDTQYF
cdr3_nt: TGTGCCACCAGCAGAGTCCGTGGGGGGGGAGGCACAGATACGCAGTATTTT
j_call: TRBJ2-3
clone_size: medium-sized
d_call: TRBD2
v_call: TRBV15

cdr3_aa: CASSLWGLAGGVDEQFF
cdr3_nt: TGTGCCAGCAGTTTATGGGGACTAGCGGGTGGGGTTGATGAGCAGTTCTTC
j_call: TRBJ2-1
clone_size: NA
d_call: TRBD2
v_call: TRBV27

cdr3_aa: CADGQGARYGYTF
cdr3_nt: TGTGCCGATGGACAGGGGGCTAGGTATGGCTACACCTTC
j_call: TRBJ1-2
clone_size: NA
d_call: TRBD1
v_call: TRBV2

cdr3_aa: CASSSSPLRDTEAFF
cdr3_nt: TGTGCCAGCAGTTCGTCCCCTCTCCGGGACACAGAAGCTTTCTTT
j_call: TRBJ1-1
clone_size: medium-sized
d_call: NA
v_call: TRBV6-5

cdr3_aa: CASSARHWQGAYEQYF
cdr3_nt: TGTGCCAGCAGCGCCCGCCATTGGCAGGGGGCCTACGAGCAGTACTTC
j_call: TRBJ2-7
clone_size: few
d_call: TRBD1
v_call: TRBV28

cdr3_aa: CSAGSYEQYF
cdr3_nt: TGCAGCGCCGGCTCCTACGAGCAGTACTTC
j_call: TRBJ2-7
clone_size: medium-sized
d_call: NA
v_call: TRBV29-1

cdr3_aa: CASSYLGPYEQYF
cdr3_nt: TGTGCCAGCAGTTACCTGGGCCCCTACGAGCAGTACTTC
j_call: TRBJ2-7
clone_size: medium-sized
d_call: NA
v_call: TRBV6-5

cdr3_aa: CASSFAGTGGSDTQYF
cdr3_nt: TGTGCCAGCAGCTTCGCCGGGACAGGGGGCTCAGATACGCAGTATTTT
j_call: TRBJ2-3
clone_size: few
d_call: TRBD1
v_call: TRBV13

cdr3_aa: CSVEEEGALGEQYF
cdr3_nt: TGCAGCGTTGAAGAAGAGGGGGCACTCGGCGAGCAGTACTTC
j_call: TRBJ2-7
clone_size: medium-sized
d_call: TRBD1
v_call: TRBV29-1

cdr3_aa: CASSLAGANYNEQFF
cdr3_nt: TGTGCCAGCAGTCTCGCCGGGGCGAACTACAATGAGCAGTTCTTC
j_call: TRBJ2-1
clone_size: few
d_call: NA
v_call: TRBV28

cdr3_aa: CASSLAGGTPSTDTQYF
cdr3_nt: TGTGCCAGCAGTCTAGCGGGAGGTACTCCTAGCACAGATACGCAGTATTTT
j_call: TRBJ2-3
clone_size: NA
d_call: TRBD2
v_call: TRBV27

cdr3_aa: CASSPPPTGGSYGYTF
cdr3_nt: TGTGCCAGCAGCCCCCCCCCAACCGGGGGTTCATATGGCTACACCTTC
j_call: TRBJ1-2
clone_size: few
d_call: NA
v_call: TRBV4-2

cdr3_aa: CASSYSTGRAIYF
cdr3_nt: TGTGCCAGCAGTTACTCCACAGGGCGGGCCATATATTTT
j_call: TRBJ1-3
clone_size: medium-sized
d_call: NA
v_call: TRBV6-5

cdr3_aa: CASSLAPIAGELFF
cdr3_nt: TGTGCCAGCAGCTTAGCTCCTATTGCCGGGGAGCTGTTTTTT
j_call: TRBJ2-2
clone_size: medium-sized
d_call: NA
v_call: TRBV11-1

cdr3_aa: CASSIAGTTNTGELFF
cdr3_nt: TGTGCCAGCAGCATCGCCGGGACAACGAACACCGGGGAGCTGTTTTTT
j_call: TRBJ2-2
clone_size: few
d_call: NA
v_call: TRBV11-2

cdr3_aa: CASSPGTGGTEAFF
cdr3_nt: TGTGCCAGCAGTCCGGGGACAGGGGGCACTGAAGCTTTCTTT
j_call: TRBJ1-1
clone_size: once
d_call: TRBD1
v_call: TRBV27

cdr3_aa: CACDRAQNTEAFF
cdr3_nt: TGTGCCTGTGACCGGGCCCAGAACACTGAAGCTTTCTTT
j_call: TRBJ1-1
clone_size: medium-sized
d_call: NA
v_call: TRBV30

cdr3_aa: CASSSLGEQFF
cdr3_nt: TGTGCCAGCAGCTCCCTTGGGGAGCAGTTCTTC
j_call: TRBJ2-1
clone_size: few
d_call: NA
v_call: TRBV7-6

cdr3_aa: CSASATSGRLYEQYF
cdr3_nt: TGCAGTGCTAGCGCTACTAGCGGGAGGTTATACGAGCAGTACTTC
j_call: TRBJ2-7
clone_size: NA
d_call: TRBD2
v_call: TRBV20-1

cdr3_aa: CASSGGYEQYF
cdr3_nt: TGTGCCAGCAGCGGGGGATACGAGCAGTACTTC
j_call: TRBJ2-7
clone_size: medium-sized
d_call: NA
v_call: TRBV13

cdr3_aa: CAWRDTRGSYEQYF
cdr3_nt: TGTGCCTGGAGAGATACCAGGGGATCCTACGAGCAGTACTTC
j_call: TRBJ2-7
clone_size: medium-sized
d_call: NA
v_call: TRBV30

cdr3_aa: CASSLAVGGTDTQYF
cdr3_nt: TGCGCCAGCAGCTTGGCCGTGGGAGGTACAGATACGCAGTATTTT
j_call: TRBJ2-3
clone_size: few
d_call: NA
v_call: TRBV5-1

cdr3_aa: CASSRGHEQFF
cdr3_nt: TGTGCCAGTAGTAGGGGCCATGAGCAGTTCTTC
j_call: TRBJ2-1
clone_size: NA
d_call: NA
v_call: TRBV19

cdr3_aa: CASSTTGAAVAQYF
cdr3_nt: TGTGCCAGCAGTACAACAGGGGCCGCGGTTGCGCAGTATTTT
j_call: TRBJ2-3
clone_size: NA
d_call: TRBD1
v_call: TRBV14

cdr3_aa: CASSLSGTSGWQVPYEQYF
cdr3_nt: TGTGCCAGCAGTTTATCCGGGACTAGCGGGTGGCAGGTGCCCTACGAGCAGTACTTC
j_call: TRBJ2-7
clone_size: few
d_call: TRBD2
v_call: TRBV28

cdr3_aa: CVSSSLGHTEAFF
cdr3_nt: TGTGTCAGCAGTTCCCTCGGGCACACTGAAGCTTTCTTT
j_call: TRBJ1-1
clone_size: NA
d_call: NA
v_call: TRBV28

cdr3_aa: CASSIGASEQYF
cdr3_nt: TGTGCCAGTAGTATCGGGGCTAGCGAGCAGTACTTC
j_call: TRBJ2-7
clone_size: medium-sized
d_call: NA
v_call: TRBV19

cdr3_aa: CASTTLEGTQYF
cdr3_nt: TGTGCCAGCACAACTCTCGAGGGTACGCAGTATTTT
j_call: TRBJ2-3
clone_size: NA
d_call: NA
v_call: TRBV6-5

cdr3_aa: CASSAGPIEAFF
cdr3_nt: TGTGCCAGCAGCGCGGGACCCATTGAAGCTTTCTTT
j_call: TRBJ1-1
clone_size: NA
d_call: NA
v_call: TRBV7-9

cdr3_aa: CASSRGRGETQYF
cdr3_nt: TGTGCCAGCAGCAGGGGTAGGGGAGAGACCCAGTACTTC
j_call: TRBJ2-5
clone_size: once
d_call: NA
v_call: TRBV5-6

cdr3_aa: CARSLVVVEGVHSYEQYF
cdr3_nt: TGTGCCAGAAGCTTGGTGGTCGTTGAGGGTGTTCACTCCTACGAGCAGTACTTC
j_call: TRBJ2-7
clone_size: few
d_call: NA
v_call: TRBV5-1

cdr3_aa: CATGLAGVHEQFF
cdr3_nt: TGTGCCACAGGACTAGCGGGAGTTCATGAGCAGTTCTTC
j_call: TRBJ2-1
clone_size: medium-sized
d_call: TRBD2
v_call: TRBV19

cdr3_aa: CSVYSYGGTDTQYF
cdr3_nt: TGCAGTGTATATTCGTATGGTGGCACAGATACGCAGTATTTT
j_call: TRBJ2-3
clone_size: NA
d_call: NA
v_call: TRBV20-1

cdr3_aa: CASTNTYEQYF
cdr3_nt: TGTGCCAGCACCAATACGTACGAGCAGTACTTC
j_call: TRBJ2-7
clone_size: NA
d_call: NA
v_call: TRBV7-9

cdr3_aa: CASSFSTSGRGYNEQFF
cdr3_nt: TGTGCCAGCAGTTTCTCCACTAGCGGGAGAGGGTACAATGAGCAGTTCTTC
j_call: TRBJ2-1
clone_size: once
d_call: TRBD2
v_call: TRBV28

cdr3_aa: CASSFTGTASYEQYF
cdr3_nt: TGTGCCAGCAGCTTTACCGGGACCGCATCCTACGAGCAGTACTTC
j_call: TRBJ2-7
clone_size: medium-sized
d_call: NA
v_call: TRBV7-2

cdr3_aa: CAWRLTQGATEAFF
cdr3_nt: TGTGCCTGGAGGCTTACACAGGGGGCCACTGAAGCTTTCTTT
j_call: TRBJ1-1
clone_size: NA
d_call: TRBD1
v_call: TRBV30

cdr3_aa: CAISEGPPGYNEQFF
cdr3_nt: TGTGCCATCAGTGAGGGCCCCCCAGGGTACAATGAGCAGTTCTTC
j_call: TRBJ2-1
clone_size: NA
d_call: NA
v_call: TRBV10-3

cdr3_aa: CAISEAGGGEQYF
cdr3_nt: TGTGCCATCAGTGAAGCTGGGGGCGGCGAGCAGTACTTC
j_call: TRBJ2-7
clone_size: few
d_call: NA
v_call: TRBV6-5

cdr3_aa: CASSVSGDSETYEQYF
cdr3_nt: TGTGCCAGTAGTGTGTCGGGGGACAGCGAAACCTACGAGCAGTACTTC
j_call: TRBJ2-7
clone_size: medium-sized
d_call: NA
v_call: TRBV19

cdr3_aa: CSAGGDINNEQFF
cdr3_nt: TGCAGTGCCGGCGGGGACATAAACAATGAGCAGTTCTTC
j_call: TRBJ2-1
clone_size: NA
d_call: NA
v_call: TRBV20-1

cdr3_aa: CASSLDRASNQPQHF
cdr3_nt: TGTGCCAGCAGTCTGGACAGGGCTAGCAATCAGCCCCAGCATTTT
j_call: TRBJ1-5
clone_size: NA
d_call: TRBD1
v_call: TRBV5-5

cdr3_aa: CASSSMNTEAFF
cdr3_nt: TGCGCCAGCAGTTCAATGAACACTGAAGCTTTCTTT
j_call: TRBJ1-1
clone_size: NA
d_call: NA
v_call: TRBV5-1

cdr3_aa: CASSPPDRGPYEQYF
cdr3_nt: TGTGCCAGCAGCCCCCCCGACAGGGGGCCCTACGAGCAGTACTTC
j_call: TRBJ2-7
clone_size: few
d_call: TRBD1
v_call: TRBV7-9

cdr3_aa: CASRRGNTEAFF
cdr3_nt: TGTGCCAGTAGAAGGGGGAACACTGAAGCTTTCTTT
j_call: TRBJ1-1
clone_size: few
d_call: NA
v_call: TRBV19

cdr3_aa: CASSPDGFYGYTF
cdr3_nt: TGTGCCAGCAGTCCGGACGGATTCTATGGCTACACCTTC
j_call: TRBJ1-2
clone_size: medium-sized
d_call: NA
v_call: TRBV6-5

cdr3_aa: CASNVHGDQPQHF
cdr3_nt: TGTGCCAGTAACGTACATGGTGATCAGCCCCAGCATTTT
j_call: TRBJ1-5
clone_size: NA
d_call: NA
v_call: TRBV19

cdr3_aa: CSVTKADYNEQFF
cdr3_nt: TGCAGCGTTACAAAAGCGGATTACAATGAGCAGTTCTTC
j_call: TRBJ2-1
clone_size: medium-sized
d_call: NA
v_call: TRBV29-1

cdr3_aa: CASSLGSRETQYF
cdr3_nt: TGTGCCAGCAGTTTAGGTTCCCGGGAGACCCAGTACTTC
j_call: TRBJ2-5
clone_size: few
d_call: NA
v_call: TRBV28

cdr3_aa: CASSASRWGRKTGELFF
cdr3_nt: TGTGCCAGCAGCGCCTCTCGTTGGGGCCGAAAGACCGGGGAGCTGTTTTTT
j_call: TRBJ2-2
clone_size: NA
d_call: NA
v_call: TRBV11-2

cdr3_aa: CASSEPGHRKNYGYTF
cdr3_nt: TGTGCCAGTAGTGAACCGGGACACAGAAAGAACTATGGCTACACCTTC
j_call: TRBJ1-2
clone_size: once
d_call: NA
v_call: TRBV19

cdr3_aa: CASSYEQVNSGNTIYF
cdr3_nt: TGTGCCAGCAGTTACGAACAGGTGAACTCTGGAAACACCATATATTTT
j_call: TRBJ1-3
clone_size: medium-sized
d_call: NA
v_call: TRBV6-6

cdr3_aa: CSATPLGLAGVGVGNEQFF
cdr3_nt: TGCAGTGCTACACCATTGGGACTAGCGGGAGTTGGGGTTGGCAATGAGCAGTTCTTC
j_call: TRBJ2-1
clone_size: few
d_call: TRBD2
v_call: TRBV20-1

cdr3_aa: CAWGLGRDSPLHF
cdr3_nt: TGTGCCTGGGGCCTAGGGCGGGATTCACCCCTCCACTTT
j_call: TRBJ1-6
clone_size: medium-sized
d_call: NA
v_call: TRBV30

cdr3_aa: CAISGTDTQYF
cdr3_nt: TGTGCCATCAGCGGGACAGATACGCAGTATTTT
j_call: TRBJ2-3
clone_size: medium-sized
d_call: NA
v_call: TRBV10-3

cdr3_aa: CASSLWGITDTQYF
cdr3_nt: TGTGCCAGCAGTTTATGGGGCATCACAGATACGCAGTATTTT
j_call: TRBJ2-3
clone_size: few
d_call: NA
v_call: TRBV28

cdr3_aa: CASSQAGQGARSPLHF
cdr3_nt: TGTGCCAGCAGCCAAGCGGGACAGGGGGCACGGTCACCCCTCCACTTT
j_call: TRBJ1-6
clone_size: medium-sized
d_call: TRBD1
v_call: TRBV7-2